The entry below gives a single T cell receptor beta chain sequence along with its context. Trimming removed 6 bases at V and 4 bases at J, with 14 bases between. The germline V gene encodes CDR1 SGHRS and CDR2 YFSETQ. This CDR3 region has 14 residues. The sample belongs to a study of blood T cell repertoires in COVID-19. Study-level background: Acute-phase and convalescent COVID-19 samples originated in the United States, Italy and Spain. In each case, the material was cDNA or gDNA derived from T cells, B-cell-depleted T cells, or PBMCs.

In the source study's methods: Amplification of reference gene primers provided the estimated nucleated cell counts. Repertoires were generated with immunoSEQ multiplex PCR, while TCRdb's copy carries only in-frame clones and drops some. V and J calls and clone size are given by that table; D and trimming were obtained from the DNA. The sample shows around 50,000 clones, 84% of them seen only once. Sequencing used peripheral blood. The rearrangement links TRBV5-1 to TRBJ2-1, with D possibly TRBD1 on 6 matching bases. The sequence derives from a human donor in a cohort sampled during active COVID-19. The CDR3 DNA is TGCGCCAGCACAAGGGGTACAGGGTACAATGAGCAGTTCTTC. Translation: CASTRGTGYNEQFF.